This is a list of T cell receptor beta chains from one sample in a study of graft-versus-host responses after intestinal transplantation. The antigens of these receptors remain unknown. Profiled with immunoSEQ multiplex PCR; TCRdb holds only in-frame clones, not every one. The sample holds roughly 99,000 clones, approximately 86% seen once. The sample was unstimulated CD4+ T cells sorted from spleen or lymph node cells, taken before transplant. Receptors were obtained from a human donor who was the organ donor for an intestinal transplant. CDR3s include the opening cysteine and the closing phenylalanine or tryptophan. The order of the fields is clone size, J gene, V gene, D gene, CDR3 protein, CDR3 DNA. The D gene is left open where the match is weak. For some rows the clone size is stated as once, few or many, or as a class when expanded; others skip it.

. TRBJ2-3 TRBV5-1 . CASSSGGGLDRVGQYF TGCGCCAGCAGCTCTGGAGGGGGCCTAGACCGGGTGGGGCAGTATTTT
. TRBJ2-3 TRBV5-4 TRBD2 CATMTSGIVTDTQYF TGTGCCACCATGACTAGCGGGATAGTCACAGATACGCAGTATTTT
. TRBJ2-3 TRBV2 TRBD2 CASSSGLASTDTQYF TGTGCCAGCAGTTCTGGACTAGCAAGCACAGATACGCAGTATTTT
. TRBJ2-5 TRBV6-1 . CASSEVPVKETQYF TGTGCCAGCAGTGAAGTCCCGGTCAAAGAGACCCAGTACTTC
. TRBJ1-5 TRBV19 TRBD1 CASSIGQGRDQPQHF TGTGCCAGTAGTATTGGACAGGGAAGGGATCAGCCCCAGCATTTT
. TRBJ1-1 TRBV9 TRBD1 CASSARQGLVNTEAFF TGTGCCAGCAGCGCACGACAGGGGCTGGTGAACACTGAAGCTTTCTTT
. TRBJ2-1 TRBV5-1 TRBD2 CASSLASGAYNEQFF TGCGCCAGCAGCTTGGCTAGCGGGGCTTACAATGAGCAGTTCTTC
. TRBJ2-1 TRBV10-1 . CASSEKWQPPNNEQFF TGCGCCAGCAGTGAGAAATGGCAGCCCCCCAACAATGAGCAGTTCTTC
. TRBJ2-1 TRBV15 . CATSRDLGSSEQFF TGTGCCACCAGCAGAGATCTAGGTAGCAGTGAGCAGTTCTTC
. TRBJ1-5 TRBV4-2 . CASSQDEGSNQPQHF TGTGCCAGCAGCCAAGATGAGGGCAGCAATCAGCCCCAGCATTTT
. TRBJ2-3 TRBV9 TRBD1 CASSVGGTGGTDTQYF TGTGCCAGCAGCGTAGGGGGGACAGGGGGCACAGATACGCAGTATTTT
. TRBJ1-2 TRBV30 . CAWSVGPYGYTF TGTGCCTGGAGTGTAGGGCCCTATGGCTACACCTTC
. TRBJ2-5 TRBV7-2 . CASSFGYLEETQYF TGTGCCAGCAGCTTCGGATACTTGGAAGAGACCCAGTACTTC
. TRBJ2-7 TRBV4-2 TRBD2 CASSQVIAGGRHEQYF TGTGCCAGCAGCCAAGTTATCGCGGGGGGGCGCCACGAGCAGTACTTC
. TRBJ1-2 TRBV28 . CASSISRGVYGYTF TGTGCCAGCAGTATCAGTAGGGGCGTCTATGGCTACACCTTC
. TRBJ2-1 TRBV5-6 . CASSSGPSYNEQFF TGTGCCAGCAGCTCGGGTCCCTCCTACAATGAGCAGTTCTTC
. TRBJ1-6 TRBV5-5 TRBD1 CASSPGQGRSSYNSPLHF TGTGCCAGCAGCCCGGGACAGGGACGGAGCTCCTATAATTCACCCCTCCACTTT
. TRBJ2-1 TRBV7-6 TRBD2 CASSLGGLAGAEQFF TGTGCCAGCAGCTTAGGAGGACTAGCGGGAGCTGAGCAGTTCTTC
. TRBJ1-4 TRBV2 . CASSAPRGTNEKLFF TGTGCCAGCAGTGCCCCAAGGGGAACTAATGAAAAACTGTTTTTT
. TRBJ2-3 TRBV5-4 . CASSLDRADTQYF TGTGCCAGCAGCTTGGACAGGGCAGATACGCAGTATTTT
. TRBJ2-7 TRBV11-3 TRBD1 CASSLDRGQGAYEQYF TGTGCCAGCAGCTTAGATAGGGGACAGGGGGCCTACGAGCAGTACTTC
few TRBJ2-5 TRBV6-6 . CASSYGGSVETQYF TGTGCCAGCAGTTACGGGGGTAGCGTCGAGACCCAGTACTTC
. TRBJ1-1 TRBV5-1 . CASSPPRENTEAFF TGCGCCAGCTCCCCCCCAAGGGAAAACACTGAAGCTTTCTTT
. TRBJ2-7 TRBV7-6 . CASSHRGAQFREQYF TGTGCCAGCAGCCACCGGGGGGCTCAATTCCGGGAGCAGTACTTC
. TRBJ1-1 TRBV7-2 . CASSLMMNTEAFF TGTGCCAGCAGCTTAATGATGAACACTGAAGCTTTCTTT
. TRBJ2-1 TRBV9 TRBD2 CASSVRGRASFTEQFF TGTGCCAGCAGCGTACGCGGGAGGGCCTCATTTACGGAGCAGTTCTTC
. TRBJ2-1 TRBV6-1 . CASSRLREQFF TGTGCCAGCAGTAGGCTGAGGGAGCAGTTCTTC
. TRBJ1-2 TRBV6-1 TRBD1 CASRTQGAGGYTF TGTGCCAGCAGGACACAGGGGGCGGGCGGCTACACCTTC
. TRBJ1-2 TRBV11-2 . CASSFSVDNYGYTF TGTGCCAGCAGCTTCAGCGTTGACAACTATGGCTACACCTTC
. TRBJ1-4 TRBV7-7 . CASSSGGHNEKLFF TGTGCTAGCAGCTCTGGGGGACATAATGAAAAACTGTTTTTT
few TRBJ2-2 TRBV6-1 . CASRRDTGELFF TGTGCCAGCAGGAGAGACACCGGGGAGCTGTTTTTT
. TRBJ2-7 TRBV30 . CGRTYPYEQYF TGTGGCAGAACTTACCCCTACGAGCAGTACTTC
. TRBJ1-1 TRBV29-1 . CSVEVHSTPTEAFF TGCAGCGTTGAAGTACACAGTACGCCCACTGAAGCTTTCTTT
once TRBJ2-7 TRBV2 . CASSDSIWTANYEQYF TGTGCCAGCAGTGACTCTATCTGGACGGCAAACTACGAGCAGTACTTC
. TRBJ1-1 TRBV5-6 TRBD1 CASSLPGQVNTEAFF TGTGCCAGCAGCCTCCCGGGACAGGTGAACACTGAAGCTTTCTTT
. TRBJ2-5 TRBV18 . CASSPLETQYF TGTGCCAGCTCACCACTAGAGACCCAGTACTTC
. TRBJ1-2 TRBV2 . CASSEGAEYGYTF TGTGCCAGCAGTGAAGGGGCAGAGTATGGCTACACCTTC
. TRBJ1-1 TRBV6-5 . CASSYSVRGNTEAFF TGTGCCAGCAGTTACTCAGTGCGGGGGAACACTGAAGCTTTCTTT
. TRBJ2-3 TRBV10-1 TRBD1 CASSDQTEDRSPSTDTQYF TGCGCCAGCAGCGATCAAACTGAGGACAGGTCTCCTTCCACAGATACGCAGTATTTT
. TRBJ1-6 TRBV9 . CASSVGTGNSPLHF TGTGCCAGCAGCGTAGGGACGGGTAATTCACCCCTCCACTTT
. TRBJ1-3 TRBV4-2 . CASSQDVSSGNTIYF TGTGCCAGCAGCCAAGATGTCAGCTCTGGAAACACCATATATTTT
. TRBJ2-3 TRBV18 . CASSPWGIADTQYF TGTGCCAGCTCACCCTGGGGAATCGCAGATACGCAGTATTTT
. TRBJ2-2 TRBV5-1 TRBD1 CASSLRHRGSNTGELFF TGCGCCAGCAGCTTGCGCCACAGGGGGTCGAACACCGGGGAGCTGTTTTTT
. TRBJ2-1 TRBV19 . CASSWGTYNEQFF TGTGCCAGCTCGTGGGGAACATACAATGAGCAGTTCTTC
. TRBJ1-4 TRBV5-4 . CASSLHPATNEKLFF TGTGCCAGCAGCCTCCACCCTGCAACTAATGAAAAACTGTTTTTT
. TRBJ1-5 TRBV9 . CASSVVGTPNQPQHF TGTGCCAGCAGCGTAGTCGGGACCCCCAATCAGCCCCAGCATTTT
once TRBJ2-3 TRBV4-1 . CASSQEWGGTDTQYF TGCGCCAGCAGCCAAGAATGGGGCGGCACAGATACGCAGTATTTT
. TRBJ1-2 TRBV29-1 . CSVEDRASGGYTF TGCAGCGTTGAAGACAGGGCAAGTGGTGGCTACACCTTC
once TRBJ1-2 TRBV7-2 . CASSSYLESDYGYTF TGTGCCAGCAGCTCCTACCTGGAGAGTGACTATGGCTACACCTTC
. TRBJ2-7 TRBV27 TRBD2 CASRMTSGRTYEQYF TGTGCCAGCAGAATGACTAGCGGGAGAACATACGAGCAGTACTTC
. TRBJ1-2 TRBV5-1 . CASSFNRATNYGYTF TGCGCCAGCAGCTTCAACAGGGCCACTAACTATGGCTACACCTTC
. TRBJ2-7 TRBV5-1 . CASSLGGLESYEQYF TGCGCCAGCAGCCTGGGGGGACTGGAGTCCTACGAGCAGTACTTC